The 8 T cell receptor beta chains in this list originate from one sample, sequenced in a study of T cell repertoires in cytomegalovirus infection. Each CDR3 protein is one row after TCRdb ran MiXCR on the reads. The sample consists of fewer than 900,000 distinct CDR3 sequences, about 29% of them appearing once. Their cognate antigens are unknown. Sequencing used cultured CD8+ T cells from PBMCs, obtained from culture after CMV antigen stimulation. All receptors come from a human donor in good health (CMV status not recorded). Some clones in this sample may be carry-over from other donors' samples.

This clonotype occurred a few times. The chain has TRBV7-6 and TRBJ2-2; tentative D call: TRBD1 (6 bases). CDR3 length: 15 residues. V was trimmed by 5 bases and J by 7 bases, leaving 17 bases between them. Germline CDR1 reads SGHVS; CDR2 reads FNYEAQ. The DNA for the CDR3 is TGTGCCAGCAGCCCGAGGACTGGGGGCGGCGGGGAGCTGTTTTTT. Translating gives CASSPRTGGGGELFF.

The gene calls are TRBV12-3 or TRBV12-4 and TRBJ2-3; TRBD1 matches 7 bases. V shed 7 bases, J shed 0 bases, and the junction held 10 bases outside the gene matches. This CDR3 comprises 16 residues. CDR3 in amino acids: CASILEGASSTDTQYF. The CDR3, as DNA: TGTGCCAGCATCCTTGAGGGGGCTTCTAGCACAGATACGCAGTATTTT.

The V gene is TRBV5-1, the J gene TRBJ2-1; 8 nucleotides align to TRBD1. Losses at the gene ends were 0 bases for V and 6 bases for J; bases not matched to a gene: 2. This CDR3 has 14 residues. Germline assignment: CDR1 SGHRS and CDR2 YFSETQ. As DNA, the CDR3 is TGCGCCAGCAGCTTGGACAGGGGGAGCAATGAGCAGTTCTTC. Translating it yields CASSLDRGSNEQFF.

The chain is built from TRBV4-2 and TRBJ1-4; D perhaps matches TRBD1 (5 bases). From germline, CDR1 is LGHNA and CDR2 YNFKEQ. V dropped 6 bases and J dropped 8 bases, with 16 bases sitting between them. This CDR3 spans 14 amino acids. In DNA, the CDR3 is TGTGCCAGCAGTCCCGGGGGGATGGGGGAAAAACTGTTTTTT. Protein: CASSPGGMGEKLFF.

Only a few counts were recorded for this clonotype. V usage is TRBV6-5 and J usage is TRBJ1-1; D not resolved. The CDR3 has 12 amino acids. CDR1 and CDR2 (germline): MNHEY, SVGAGI. V lost 2 bases and J 3 bases, leaving 4 bases between the germline ends. Here the CDR3 DNA reads TGTGCCAGCAGTTACGTGGACACTGAAGCTTTCTTT. It is translated as CASSYVDTEAFF.

In its sample, this clonotype was seen a few times. J is TRBJ1-2 and V is TRBV7-8; 7 positions agree with TRBD1. J was trimmed by 2 bases and V by 5 bases; bases with no gene match: 11. Looked up from germline, CDR1 is SGHVS and CDR2 is FQNEAQ. The CDR3 has 16 amino acids. The CDR3 protein is CASSTLWDRQNYGYTF. The CDR3 bases are TGTGCCAGCAGCACACTATGGGACAGACAGAACTATGGCTACACCTTC.

This clonotype has more than one count but fewer than ten. V usage is TRBV7-9 and J usage is TRBJ2-2; weak D call: TRBD2 (6 bases). This CDR3 spans 13 amino acids. V lost 7 bases and J 6 bases, leaving 12 bases between the germline ends. Germline V gene sequence: CDR1 SEHNR, CDR2 FQNEAQ (reference sequence). The CDR3 sequence is CASNRGLSGELFF. CDR3 bases: TGTGCCAGCAACCGGGGACTGTCCGGGGAGCTGTTTTTT.

The chain combines TRBV24-1 with TRBJ2-1; 8 bases fit TRBD1. V lost 4 bases, J lost 0 bases, and 13 bases stayed unmatched. The CDR3 length is 19 residues. Germline loops: CDR1 KGHDR, CDR2 SFDVKD. This CDR3 is CATSDPDKTGAPSYNEQFF. Here the CDR3 DNA reads TGTGCCACCAGTGACCCCGATAAGACAGGGGCCCCCTCCTACAATGAGCAGTTCTTC.